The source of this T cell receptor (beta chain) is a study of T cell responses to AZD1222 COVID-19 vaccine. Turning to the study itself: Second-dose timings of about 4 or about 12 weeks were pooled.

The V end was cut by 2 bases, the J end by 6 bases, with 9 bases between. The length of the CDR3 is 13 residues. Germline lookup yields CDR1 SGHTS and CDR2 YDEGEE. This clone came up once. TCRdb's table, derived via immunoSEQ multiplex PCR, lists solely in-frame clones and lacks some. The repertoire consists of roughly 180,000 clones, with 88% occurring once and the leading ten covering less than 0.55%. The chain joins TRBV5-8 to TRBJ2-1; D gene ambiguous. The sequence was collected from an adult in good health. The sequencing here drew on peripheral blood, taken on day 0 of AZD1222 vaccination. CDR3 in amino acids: CASSLTGPNEQFF. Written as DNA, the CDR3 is TGTGCCAGCAGCTTAACGGGTCCCAATGAGCAGTTCTTC.